This TCR beta chain was sequenced for a study of CD8+CD57+ T cells in acquired aplastic anemia. Turning to the study itself: Sorted CD4+ and CD8+ cells gave an average of about 3 ug of DNA.

Findings and caveats of the study: The same twenty-nine CD8+ CDR3 sequences occurred in patients and in controls.

Using genomic DNA as the template, TCR beta VDJ and CDR3 profiling was carried out. TCRdb redid the calling of the reads with MiXCR, one entry per CDR3 protein. The sample lists some 200,000 distinct CDR3 sequences, roughly half occurring once. Individuals selected for sequencing had exhibited CD8+CD57+ cell expansion on flow cytometry. Severe acquired aplastic anemia was present in every patient. This clonotype was detected ten times or more. As yet, its antigen is unknown. The germline V gene has CDR1 DFQATT and CDR2 SNEGSKA (reference sequence). The CDR3 contains 12 residues. Trimming stripped 3 bases from V and 4 bases from J, with 7 bases between.

Sequences were obtained from sorted CD4+, CD8+, or CD8+CD57+ T cells (not recorded which) from PBMCs. The V call is TRBV20-1, the J call TRBJ2-1; D unresolved. This TCR derives from a human donor with aplastic anemia. Here the CDR3 DNA reads TGCAGTGCTAGTAGGCGGTACAATGAGCAGTTCTTC. Amino acid sequence: CSASRRYNEQFF.